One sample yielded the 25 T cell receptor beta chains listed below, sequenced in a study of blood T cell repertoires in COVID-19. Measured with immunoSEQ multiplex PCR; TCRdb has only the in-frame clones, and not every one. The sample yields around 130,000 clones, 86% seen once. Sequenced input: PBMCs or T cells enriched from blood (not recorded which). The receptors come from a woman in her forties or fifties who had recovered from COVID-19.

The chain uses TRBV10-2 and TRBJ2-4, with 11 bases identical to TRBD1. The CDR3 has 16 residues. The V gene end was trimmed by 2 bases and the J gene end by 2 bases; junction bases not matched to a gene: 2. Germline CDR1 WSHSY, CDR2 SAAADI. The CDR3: CASSEGQGASKNIQYF. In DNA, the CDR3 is TGCGCCAGCAGTGAGGGACAGGGGGCATCCAAAAACATTCAGTACTTC.

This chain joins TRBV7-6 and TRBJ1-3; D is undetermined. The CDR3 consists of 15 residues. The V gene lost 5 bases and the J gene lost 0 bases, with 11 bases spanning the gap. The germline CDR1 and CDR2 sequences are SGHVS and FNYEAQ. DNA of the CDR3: TGTGCCAGCAGCAACACAGCAGCCTCTGGAAACACCATATATTTT. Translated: CASSNTAASGNTIYF.

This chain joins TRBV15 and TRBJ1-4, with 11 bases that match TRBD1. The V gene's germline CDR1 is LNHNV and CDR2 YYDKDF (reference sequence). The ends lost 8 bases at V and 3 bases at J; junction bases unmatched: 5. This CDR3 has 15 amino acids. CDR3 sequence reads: CATSDRGRSNEKLFF. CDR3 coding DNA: TGTGCCACCTCGGACAGGGGGCGGTCTAATGAAAAACTGTTTTTT. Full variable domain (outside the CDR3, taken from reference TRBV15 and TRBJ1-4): DAMVIQNPRYQVTQFGKPVTLSCSQTLNHNVMYWYQQKSSQAPKLLFHYYDKDFNNEADTPDNFQSRRPNTSFCFLDIRSPGLGDTAMYLCATSDRGRSNEKLFFGSGTQLSVL.

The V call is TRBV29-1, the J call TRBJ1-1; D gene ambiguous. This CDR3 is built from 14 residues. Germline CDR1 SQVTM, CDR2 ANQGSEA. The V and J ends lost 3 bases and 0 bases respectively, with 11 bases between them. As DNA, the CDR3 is TGCAGCGTTGATGGCACAGAGCTGAACACTGAAGCTTTCTTT. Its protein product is CSVDGTELNTEAFF.

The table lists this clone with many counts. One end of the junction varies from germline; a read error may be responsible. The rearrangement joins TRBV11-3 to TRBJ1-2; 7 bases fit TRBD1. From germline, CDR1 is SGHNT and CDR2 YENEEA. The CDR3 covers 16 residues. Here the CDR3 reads CASSVEGRQGNYGYTF. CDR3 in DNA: TGTGCCAGCAGCGTAGAGGGACGACAGGGTAACTATGGCTACACCTTC.

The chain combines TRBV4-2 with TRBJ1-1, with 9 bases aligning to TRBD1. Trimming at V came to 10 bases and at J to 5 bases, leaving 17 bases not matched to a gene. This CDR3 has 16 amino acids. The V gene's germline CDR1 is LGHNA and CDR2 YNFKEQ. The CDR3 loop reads CATQTGGQGRGTEAFF. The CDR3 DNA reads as TGTGCCACCCAGACAGGGGGGCAGGGGCGAGGTACTGAAGCTTTCTTT.

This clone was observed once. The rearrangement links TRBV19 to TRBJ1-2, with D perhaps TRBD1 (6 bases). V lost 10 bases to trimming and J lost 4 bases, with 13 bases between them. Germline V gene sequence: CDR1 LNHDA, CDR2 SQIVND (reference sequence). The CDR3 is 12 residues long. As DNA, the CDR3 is TGTGCCACCACAGGGTTCGGCTATGGCTACACCTTC. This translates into CATTGFGYGYTF.

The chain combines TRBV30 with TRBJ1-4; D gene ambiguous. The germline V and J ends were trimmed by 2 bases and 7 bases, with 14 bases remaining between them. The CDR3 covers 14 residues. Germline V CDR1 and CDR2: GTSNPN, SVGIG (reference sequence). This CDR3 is CAWSITDSAEKLFF. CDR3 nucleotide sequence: TGTGCCTGGAGTATAACGGACTCGGCTGAAAAACTGTTTTTT.

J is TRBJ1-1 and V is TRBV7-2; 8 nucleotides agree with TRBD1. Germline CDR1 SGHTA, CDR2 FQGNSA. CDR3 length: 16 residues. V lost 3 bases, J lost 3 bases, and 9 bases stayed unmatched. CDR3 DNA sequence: TGTGCCAGCAGCTTTGATCAGGGGGCGGGGGACACTGAAGCTTTCTTT. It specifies CASSFDQGAGDTEAFF.

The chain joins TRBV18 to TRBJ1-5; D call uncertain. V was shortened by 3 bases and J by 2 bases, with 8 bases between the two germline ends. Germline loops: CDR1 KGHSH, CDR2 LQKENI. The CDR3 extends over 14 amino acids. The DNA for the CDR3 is TGTGCCAGCTCACCCTCGGAGGGCAATCAGCCCCAGCATTTT. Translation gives CASSPSEGNQPQHF.

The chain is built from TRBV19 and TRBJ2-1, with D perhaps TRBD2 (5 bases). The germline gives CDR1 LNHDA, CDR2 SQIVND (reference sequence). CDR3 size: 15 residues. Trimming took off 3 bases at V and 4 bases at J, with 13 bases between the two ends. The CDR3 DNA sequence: TGTGCCAGTAGTATGTCCGGGGAGCCATACAATGAGCAGTTCTTC. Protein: CASSMSGEPYNEQFF.

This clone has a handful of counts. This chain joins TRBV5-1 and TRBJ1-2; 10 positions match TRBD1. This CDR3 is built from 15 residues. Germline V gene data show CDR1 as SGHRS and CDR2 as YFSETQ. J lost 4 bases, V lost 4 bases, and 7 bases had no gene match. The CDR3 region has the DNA TGCGCCAGCAGCCCGGGACAGGGGTCTCGCTATGGCTACACCTTC. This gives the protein CASSPGQGSRYGYTF.

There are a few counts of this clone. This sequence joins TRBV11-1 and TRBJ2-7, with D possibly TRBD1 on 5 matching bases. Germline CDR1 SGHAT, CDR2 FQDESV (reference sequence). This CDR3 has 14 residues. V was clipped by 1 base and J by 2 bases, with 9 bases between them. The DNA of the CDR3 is TGTGCCAGCAGCTTAGTGGCAGGGACCTACGAGCAGTACTTC. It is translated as CASSLVAGTYEQYF.

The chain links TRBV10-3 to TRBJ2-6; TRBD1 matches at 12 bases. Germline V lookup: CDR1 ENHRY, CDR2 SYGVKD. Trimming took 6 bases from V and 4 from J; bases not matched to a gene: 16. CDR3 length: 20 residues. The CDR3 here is CAISDVTRDRGLRGANVLTF. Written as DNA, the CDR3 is TGTGCCATCAGCGATGTAACCCGGGACAGGGGGCTAAGAGGGGCCAACGTCCTGACTTTC.

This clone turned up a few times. CDR3 sequence reads: CASSRDRGNTEAFF. Here the CDR3 DNA reads TGTGCCAGTAGTAGGGACAGGGGAAACACTGAAGCTTTCTTT. The genes are TRBV19 and TRBJ1-1; 10 nucleotides match TRBD1. CDR1 is LNHDA and CDR2 is SQIVND in the germline V gene (reference sequence). The V gene end was trimmed by 4 bases and the J gene end by 2 bases; junction bases not matched to a gene: 1. This CDR3 is 14 amino acids long.

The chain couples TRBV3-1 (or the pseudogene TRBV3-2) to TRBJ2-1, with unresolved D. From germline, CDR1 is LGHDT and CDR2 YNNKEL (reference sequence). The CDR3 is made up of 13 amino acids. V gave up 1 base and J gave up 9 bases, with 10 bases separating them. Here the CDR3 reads CASSQAPTGEQFF. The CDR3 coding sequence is TGTGCCAGCAGCCAAGCGCCTACGGGTGAGCAGTTCTTC.

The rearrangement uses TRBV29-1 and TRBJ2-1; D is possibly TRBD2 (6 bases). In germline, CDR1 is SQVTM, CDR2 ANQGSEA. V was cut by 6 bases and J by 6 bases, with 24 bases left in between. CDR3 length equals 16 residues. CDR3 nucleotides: TGCAGCGTCCAGCGGGCGCTAAGCGTGTATGGCAATGAGCAGTTCTTC. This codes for CSVQRALSVYGNEQFF.

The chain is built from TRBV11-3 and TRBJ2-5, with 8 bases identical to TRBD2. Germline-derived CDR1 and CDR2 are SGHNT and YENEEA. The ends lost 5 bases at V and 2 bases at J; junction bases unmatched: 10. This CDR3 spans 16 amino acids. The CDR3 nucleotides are TGTGCCAGCAGCCCTCAGTACGGGGGGGTACAAGAGACCCAGTACTTC. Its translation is CASSPQYGGVQETQYF.

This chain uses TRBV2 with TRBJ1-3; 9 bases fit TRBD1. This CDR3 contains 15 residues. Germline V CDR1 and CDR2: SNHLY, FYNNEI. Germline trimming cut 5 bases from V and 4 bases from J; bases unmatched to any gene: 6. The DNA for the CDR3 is TGTGCCAGCAGTATACAGGGGGCCGGGGGAAACACCATATATTTT. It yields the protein CASSIQGAGGNTIYF.

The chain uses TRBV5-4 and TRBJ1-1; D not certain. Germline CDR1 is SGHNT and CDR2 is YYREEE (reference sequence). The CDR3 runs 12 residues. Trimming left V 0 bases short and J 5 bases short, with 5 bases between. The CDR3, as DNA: TGTGCCAGCAGCTTGGACAGTACTGAAGCTTTCTTT. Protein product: CASSLDSTEAFF.

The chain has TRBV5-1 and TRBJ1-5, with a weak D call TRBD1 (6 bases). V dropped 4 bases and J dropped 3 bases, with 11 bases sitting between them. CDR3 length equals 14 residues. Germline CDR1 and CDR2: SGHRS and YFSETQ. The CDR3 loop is CASSPGQNNQPQHF. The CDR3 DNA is TGCGCCAGCAGCCCCGGACAGAACAATCAGCCCCAGCATTTT.

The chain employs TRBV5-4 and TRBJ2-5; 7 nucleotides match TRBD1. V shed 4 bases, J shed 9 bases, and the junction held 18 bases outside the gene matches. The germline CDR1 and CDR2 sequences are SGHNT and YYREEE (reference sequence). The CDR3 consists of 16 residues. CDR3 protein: CASSIVQGIGEGAQYF. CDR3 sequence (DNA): TGTGCCAGCAGCATAGTACAGGGGATCGGTGAAGGGGCCCAGTACTTC.

In DNA form, the CDR3 reads TGTGCCAGCAGCGGCGGGGGGGTGAACACTGAAGCTTTCTTT. Protein product: CASSGGGVNTEAFF. This rearrangement joins TRBV9 to TRBJ1-1; D possibly corresponds to TRBD1 (5 bases). The CDR3 runs 14 residues. Trimming left V 3 bases short and J 0 bases short, with 9 bases between. The germline CDR1 and CDR2 sequences are SGDLS and YYNGEE.

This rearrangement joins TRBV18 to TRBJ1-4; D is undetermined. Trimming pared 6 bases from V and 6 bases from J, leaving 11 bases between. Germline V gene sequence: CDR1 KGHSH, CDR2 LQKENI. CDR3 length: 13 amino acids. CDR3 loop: CASSPGFDEKLFF. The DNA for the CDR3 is TGTGCCAGCTCCCCGGGGTTTGATGAAAAACTGTTTTTT.

The CDR3 spells CASSQGQGRQETQYF. The CDR3 coding sequence is TGTGCCAGCAGCCAAGGACAGGGGAGACAAGAGACCCAGTACTTC. The gene calls are TRBV11-3 and TRBJ2-5; 9 bases map to TRBD1. The V segment lost 5 bases and the J segment 2 bases; nucleotides outside the gene matches: 6. The length of the CDR3 is 15 residues. Germline V gives CDR1 SGHNT, CDR2 YENEEA.